The subject of this entry is one T cell receptor beta chain. Its antigen remains unknown. The germline CDR1 and CDR2 sequences are MRHNA and SNTAGT. This CDR3 is 14 amino acids long. V dropped 6 bases and J dropped 4; count of bases not matched to a gene: 6. The entry originates in a study of cytomegalovirus exposure and HLA in healthy donors. Broader study findings: With later analysis, a missense DCLRE1C variant became linked to TCR beta V- and J-gene trimming. As a later analysis showed, several of the most significant clusters appeared to be linked to common viral pathogens.

The PCR made use of 60 Vbeta and 13 Jbeta primers. Only in-frame clones appear in the TCRdb table, and some are missing; sequencing was by immunoSEQ multiplex PCR. The sample comprises about 110,000 clones, 76% of which are singletons, and about 2.5% rests with the top ten. Sequencing was performed on PBMCs. The chain employs TRBV6-4 and TRBJ2-3; 8 bases are shared with TRBD1. The receptor was derived from a man younger than 35 in good health and CMV-seronegative. The CDR3 bases are TGTGCCAGCAGACGGACAGGGACTTCAGATACGCAGTATTTT. It is translated as CASRRTGTSDTQYF.